Shown below are 26 T cell receptor beta chains from a single sample sequenced in a study of vaccination and CD4 T cells after COVID-19. Treatment reported: roughly 10-day PBMC culture with coronavirus spike peptide pools or control peptides (ViraFEST assay). Researchers used the Oncomine TCR Beta short-read assay to sequence DNA from cultured CD4+ T cells. Using its own MiXCR run on the PCR reads, TCRdb lists one record per CDR3 protein. The sample lists approximately 16,000 distinct CDR3 sequences, 74% occurring once. No antigen has been assigned to these receptors. The sequenced sample was CD4+ T cells from blood, cultured in vitro. The receptors were sampled from a human donor who had recovered from COVID-19.

Comment on this clonotype: The limits of the CDR3 on the DNA are not certain, so only TCRdb's listed CDR3 is given. The chain has TRBV7-5 and TRBJ1-5; the table's D call of TRBD1 was not tested on the DNA. TRBV7-5 is an annotated pseudogene. Termini included, the CDR3 measures 22 amino acids. CDR3: CISVPEAQAKDGQGYSNQPQHF.

V is TRBV18 and J is TRBJ2-5; no firm D call. The CDR3 spans 11 residues. V was cut by 5 bases and J by 5 bases, with 6 bases left in between. In germline, CDR1 is KGHSH, CDR2 LQKENI. CDR3 in amino acids: CASSAGETQYF. The CDR3 bases are TGTGCCAGCTCAGCCGGGGAGACCCAGTACTTC.

This clonotype ranks as medium-sized. V usage is TRBV7-2 and J usage is TRBJ2-3, with D unresolved. This CDR3 region has 15 residues. CDR1 and CDR2 (germline): SGHTA, FQGNSA. V lost 5 bases and J lost 0, with 12 bases in between. CDR3 nucleotides: TGTGCCAGCAGCCCTCAGTACCTTAGCACAGATACGCAGTATTTT. Protein sequence: CASSPQYLSTDTQYF.

V is TRBV27 and J is TRBJ2-1, with D tentatively TRBD1 or TRBD2 (5 bases each). This CDR3 has 12 amino acids. V was clipped by 7 bases and J by 7 bases, with 11 bases between them. Germline CDR1 and CDR2: MNHEY and SMNVEV (reference sequence). The CDR3 protein is CASTRGANEQFF. As DNA, the CDR3 is TGTGCCAGCACCCGAGGGGCTAATGAGCAGTTCTTC.

Regarding this clonotype: Relative to the germline gene, one junction end is altered; a read error may explain this. The chain combines TRBV11-2 with TRBJ2-6, with D possibly called TRBD1 or TRBD2 (5 bases each). The germline V gene encodes CDR1 SGHAT and CDR2 FQNNGV. This CDR3 comprises 18 residues. The CDR3, as DNA: TGCGCCAGCAGCCAAGACAGCGCAGGGAGTGGTGGGGCCAACGTCCTGACTTTC. This translates into CASSQDSAGSGGANVLTF.

V gene TRBV11-2 combines with J gene TRBJ2-5; no reliable D call. CDR1 is SGHAT, CDR2 FQNNGV, per germline. The CDR3 is 15 amino acids. Deletions cut 1 base from V and 5 bases from J, with 14 bases between. The CDR3 sequence: CASSLGLPRVETQYF. For the CDR3, the DNA is TGTGCCAGCAGCTTAGGCCTGCCTAGGGTGGAGACCCAGTACTTC.

This clonotype was detected only a few times. The chain combines TRBV2 with TRBJ1-1; D is unresolved. Germline loops: CDR1 SNHLY, CDR2 FYNNEI. The CDR3 consists of 13 residues. The V end lost 2 bases, the J end lost 1 base, and 5 bases lay between the germline ends. Here the CDR3 reads CASSEHSNTEAFF. The DNA for the CDR3 is TGTGCCAGCAGTGAACATTCGAACACTGAAGCTTTCTTT.

The rearrangement joins TRBV7-8 to TRBJ2-7; D possibly matches TRBD1 or TRBD2 (9 bases each). V was clipped by 1 base and J by 7 bases, with 20 bases between them. CDR1 and CDR2 from the germline V gene are SGHVS and FQNEAQ. CDR3 length: 16 amino acids. Here the CDR3 DNA reads TGTGCCAGCAGCTTAGTCAGGGCTAGCGGGACAGGGGAGCAGTACTTC. Its translation: CASSLVRASGTGEQYF.

The chain uses TRBV28 and TRBJ1-6; no firm D call. CDR1 is MDHEN and CDR2 is SYDVKM in the germline V gene. This CDR3 region has 15 residues. V was pared by 6 bases and J by 8 bases, with 17 bases between. The CDR3 DNA follows: TGTGCCAGCAGCTCACCTTGGAGCGGGCATTCACCCCTCCACTTT. It codes for CASSSPWSGHSPLHF.

CDR3 residues: CAISESGGETQYF. The CDR3 region has the DNA TGTGCCATCAGTGAGTCGGGCGGGGAGACCCAGTACTTC. This rearrangement joins TRBV10-3 to TRBJ2-5; TRBD2 might be the D (5 bases). The ends were cut back, 0 bases at V and 5 bases at J, with 7 bases in the middle. Germline values: CDR1 ENHRY, CDR2 SYGVKD. The CDR3 sequence is 13 residues long.

This clonotype appeared a single time. The chain has TRBV7-2 and TRBJ1-1; D is unclear. CDR3 size: 15 residues. V was clipped by 1 base and J by 5 bases, with 14 bases between them. Germline lookup yields CDR1 SGHTA and CDR2 FQGNSA. CDR3 region: CASSLDRSGRTEAFF. CDR3 bases: TGTGCCAGCAGCTTAGATCGGTCTGGGAGAACTGAAGCTTTCTTT. Supplemented by reference TRBV7-2 and TRBJ1-1, the full variable domain reads GAGVSQSPSNKVTEKGKDVELRCDPISGHTALYWYRQSLGQGLEFLIYFQGNSAPDKSGLPSDRFSAERTGGSVSTLTIQRTQQEDSAVYLCASSLDRSGRTEAFFGQGTRLTVV.

The chain employs TRBV15 and TRBJ1-4; D may be TRBD1 (5 bases). Germline V gene sequence: CDR1 LNHNV, CDR2 YYDKDF (reference sequence). V was clipped by 0 bases and J by 7 bases, with 15 bases between them. This CDR3 contains 16 residues. The CDR3 coding sequence is TGTGCCACCAGCAGAGATTGGGGGAGCTCCCGTGAAAAACTGTTTTTT. This codes for CATSRDWGSSREKLFF.

The J gene is TRBJ2-7, the V gene TRBV20-1, with TRBD2 identical over 11 bases. Per the germline V gene, CDR1 is DFQATT and CDR2 is SNEGSKA (reference sequence). V lost 5 bases to trimming and J lost 4 bases; unmatched junction nucleotides: 10. This CDR3 has 15 residues. CDR3 DNA sequence: TGCAGTGCTTATACCGCTAGCGGGAGGAATTACGAGCAGTACTTC. Its protein product is CSAYTASGRNYEQYF.

The CDR3 DNA follows: TGTGCCAGCAGCTTTGGGGGGCCGAACTATAATTCACCCCTCCACTTT. It is translated as CASSFGGPNYNSPLHF. V and J are TRBV7-9 and TRBJ1-6; the D gene is possibly TRBD1 (6 bases). Per the germline V gene, CDR1 is SEHNR and CDR2 is FQNEAQ (reference sequence). This CDR3 spans 16 amino acids. V was shortened by 3 bases and J by 3 bases, with 12 bases between the two germline ends.

V gene TRBV27 combines with J gene TRBJ1-4, with D unresolved. Germline values: CDR1 MNHEY, CDR2 SMNVEV (reference sequence). V gave up 3 bases and J gave up 8 bases, with 13 bases separating them. There are 14 residues in the CDR3. The CDR3 protein is CASSFLGAAEKLFF. The CDR3 nucleotides are TGTGCCAGCAGTTTTCTCGGAGCGGCCGAAAAACTGTTTTTT.

The chain joins TRBV7-8 to TRBJ1-5; D is ambiguous. The germline V gene has CDR1 SGHVS and CDR2 FQNEAQ. Between the trimmed V and J ends, which lost 5 bases and 7 bases, there was a span of 9 bases. The CDR3 loop spans 12 amino acids. The CDR3: CASSPLEQPQHF. The CDR3 bases are TGTGCCAGCAGCCCCCTAGAGCAGCCCCAGCATTTT.

V usage is TRBV6-1 and J usage is TRBJ1-5, with D perhaps matching TRBD1 (5 bases). Between the trimmed V and J ends, which lost 7 bases and 0 bases, there was a span of 22 bases. The CDR3 runs to 18 residues. The germline CDR1 and CDR2 sequences are MNHNS and SASEGT. The CDR3: CASKGARYGDYSNQPQHF. The CDR3 DNA follows: TGTGCCAGCAAAGGGGCCCGATATGGGGATTATAGCAATCAGCCCCAGCATTTT.

This clonotype was picked up a small number of times. This chain links TRBV23-1 with TRBJ1-6; no firm D call. TRBV23-1 is treated as an ORF (open reading frame) with a function not yet certain. The CDR3 sequence is 13 residues long. V was cut by 0 bases and J by 9 bases, with 6 bases left in between. CDR3 sequence: CASSQSEFSPLHF. The DNA of the CDR3 is TGCGCCAGCAGTCAATCCGAGTTTTCACCCCTCCACTTT.

V and J are TRBV19 and TRBJ1-1; D is uncertain. The CDR3 is 13 residues long. CDR1 LNHDA and CDR2 SQIVND come from the germline V gene (reference sequence). V lost 3 bases to trimming and J lost 0 bases, with 5 bases between them. The CDR3 coding sequence is TGTGCCAGTAGTATTCACGTGAACACTGAAGCTTTCTTT. Translating gives CASSIHVNTEAFF. The variable domain in full, completed from reference TRBV19 and TRBJ1-1, reads DGGITQSPKYLFRKEGQNVTLSCEQNLNHDAMYWYRQDPGQGLRLIYYSQIVNDFQKGDIAEGYSVSREKKESFPLTVTSAQKNPTAFYLCASSIHVNTEAFFGQGTRLTVV.

The V and J genes are TRBV29-1 and TRBJ2-5, with 12 positions matching TRBD2. The CDR3 has 14 residues. Germline V CDR1 and CDR2: SQVTM, ANQGSEA. V shed 3 bases, J shed 5 bases, and the junction held 4 bases outside the gene matches. The CDR3 is CSVEPSGRGETQYF. The CDR3 DNA reads as TGCAGCGTTGAGCCTAGCGGGAGGGGTGAGACCCAGTACTTC.

The gene calls are TRBV27 and TRBJ1-3; TRBD1 is a possible D gene (5 bases). The CDR3 length is 16 residues. V lost 6 bases and J 2 bases, leaving 17 bases between the germline ends. Germline CDR1 MNHEY, CDR2 SMNVEV (reference sequence). The CDR3 DNA is TGTGCCAGCAGGCCAGGGAGCCTAAATCCTGGAAACACCATATATTTT. Protein sequence: CASRPGSLNPGNTIYF.

This chain connects TRBV20-1 to TRBJ2-5, with a tentative D call TRBD2 (7 bases). Trimming cost V 5 bases and J 4 bases, with 23 bases left between them. The CDR3 loop spans 16 amino acids. Germline CDR1 is DFQATT and CDR2 is SNEGSKA (reference sequence). CDR3 loop: CSALASGGARGETQYF. The CDR3 nucleotides read TGCAGTGCTCTCGCTAGCGGAGGGGCCAGGGGAGAGACCCAGTACTTC.

This clonotype was picked up one time. The V and J genes are TRBV20-1 and TRBJ1-6; TRBD1 agrees at 10 bases. The CDR3 has 13 residues. CDR1 DFQATT and CDR2 SNEGSKA come from the germline V gene (reference sequence). After removal of 6 bases from V and 8 bases from J, the junction contained 4 bases not matched to a gene. As DNA, the CDR3 is TGCAGTGCCCTGGGACAGGGGTATTCACCCCTCCACTTT. Amino acids: CSALGQGYSPLHF.

The V gene is TRBV28, the J gene TRBJ1-1, with D tentatively TRBD1 (6 bases). V lost 2 bases and J lost 1, with 11 bases in between. Germline V CDR1 and CDR2: MDHEN, SYDVKM. The CDR3 covers 15 residues. In nucleotides, the CDR3 is TGTGCCAGCAGTTTACTGACAGGAGCGAACACTGAAGCTTTCTTT. Its protein is CASSLLTGANTEAFF.

The chain carries TRBV5-4 and TRBJ2-1; D may be TRBD1 (6 bases). This CDR3 contains 15 residues. Trimming removed 0 bases at V and 1 base at J, with 8 bases between. Germline V gene data show CDR1 as SGHNT and CDR2 as YYREEE (reference sequence). The CDR3 spells CASSLDQGSYNEQFF. The CDR3 DNA is TGTGCCAGCAGCTTGGACCAGGGGTCCTACAATGAGCAGTTCTTC.

This clonotype has just a few counts. The genes are TRBV19 and TRBJ1-2; 7 nucleotides match TRBD1. Germline V gives CDR1 LNHDA, CDR2 SQIVND (reference sequence). The junction had 6 bases not matched to a gene; V was cut back by 1 base and J by 4 bases. CDR3 size: 15 residues. DNA for the CDR3: TGTGCCAGTAGTATAGGCTGGGACAGCATCTATGGCTACACCTTC. It specifies CASSIGWDSIYGYTF.